The 5 T cell receptor beta chains in this list originate from one sample, sequenced in a study of cytomegalovirus exposure and HLA in healthy donors. Primers: 60 Vbeta forward and 13 Jbeta reverse. Measured with immunoSEQ multiplex PCR; TCRdb has only the in-frame clones, and not every one. The top ten hold roughly 2.5% of the sample, which has 120,000 to 150,000 clones, 80% to 90% seen once. The sample comprised PBMCs. The origin of the receptors is a boy aged 2 to 10 in good health and CMV-seronegative.

This chain connects TRBV6-6 to TRBJ2-2; the match to TRBD1 covers 7 bases. The CDR3 length is 13 residues. Germline trimming cut 5 bases from V and 6 bases from J; bases unmatched to any gene: 3. CDR1 is MNHNY, CDR2 SVGAGI, per germline (reference sequence). CDR3 in amino acids: CASSHTGAGELFF. CDR3 bases: TGTGCCAGCAGTCATACAGGGGCCGGGGAGCTGTTTTTT.

This chain links TRBV27 with TRBJ1-1; 7 bases align to TRBD1. The germline V gene has CDR1 MNHEY and CDR2 SMNVEV (reference sequence). After removal of 5 bases from V and 12 bases from J, the junction contained 9 bases not matched to a gene. The CDR3 has 12 residues. DNA for the CDR3: TGTGCCAGCAGTAACAGGGGTTTGATCTCTTTCTTT. This sequence encodes CASSNRGLISFF.

This clone was counted only a few times. The gene calls are TRBV5-1 and TRBJ2-2; possibly TRBD1 for D (5 bases). The V gene lost 6 bases and the J gene lost 3 bases, with 6 bases spanning the gap. This CDR3 region has 12 residues. Looked up from germline, CDR1 is SGHRS and CDR2 is YFSETQ. The CDR3 reads CASKGDTGELFF. The CDR3 DNA is TGCGCCAGCAAAGGGGACACCGGGGAGCTGTTTTTT.

This clone was found once. V and J are TRBV5-1 and TRBJ2-5; 10 bases are a match to TRBD2. Germline CDR1 is SGHRS and CDR2 is YFSETQ. The CDR3 is 15 amino acids. V lost 1 base and J lost 1; bases outside the gene matches: 1. CDR3 nucleotide sequence: TGCGCCAGCAGCTTGCCTAGCGGGGGCCAAGAGACCCAGTACTTC. Its protein is CASSLPSGGQETQYF. The whole variable domain, remainder taken from reference TRBV5-1 and TRBJ2-5, is KAGVTQTPRYLIKTRGQQVTLSCSPISGHRSVSWYQQTPGQGLQFLFEYFSETQRNKGNFPGRFSGRQFSNSRSEMNVSTLELGDSALYLCASSLPSGGQETQYFGPGTRLLVL.

The CDR3 bases are TGTGCCACCTCGAGAGGGTCCCAGAAGCTGGAACAGTACTTC. This encodes CATSRGSQKLEQYF. The V call is TRBV5-6, the J call TRBJ2-7; possible D gene TRBD2, 5 bases. The CDR3 is 14 amino acids. Germline loops: CDR1 SGHDT, CDR2 YYEEEE. V lost 9 bases and J lost 10, with 26 bases in between.